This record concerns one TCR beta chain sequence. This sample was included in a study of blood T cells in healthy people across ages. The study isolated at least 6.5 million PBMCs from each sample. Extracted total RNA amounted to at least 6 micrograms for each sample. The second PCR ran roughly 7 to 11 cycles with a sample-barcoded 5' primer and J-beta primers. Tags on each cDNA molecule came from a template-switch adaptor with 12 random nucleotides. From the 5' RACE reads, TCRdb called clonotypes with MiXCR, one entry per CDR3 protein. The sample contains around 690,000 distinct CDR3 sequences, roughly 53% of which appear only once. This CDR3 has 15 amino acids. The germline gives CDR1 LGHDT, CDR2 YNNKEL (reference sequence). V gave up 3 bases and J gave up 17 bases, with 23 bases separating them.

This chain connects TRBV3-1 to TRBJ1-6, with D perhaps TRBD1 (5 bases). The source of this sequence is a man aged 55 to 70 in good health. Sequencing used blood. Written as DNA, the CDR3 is TGTGCCAGCAGCCATGAAGAGATCGGCCGAGGGGCCTTCCACTTT. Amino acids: CASSHEEIGRGAFHF.